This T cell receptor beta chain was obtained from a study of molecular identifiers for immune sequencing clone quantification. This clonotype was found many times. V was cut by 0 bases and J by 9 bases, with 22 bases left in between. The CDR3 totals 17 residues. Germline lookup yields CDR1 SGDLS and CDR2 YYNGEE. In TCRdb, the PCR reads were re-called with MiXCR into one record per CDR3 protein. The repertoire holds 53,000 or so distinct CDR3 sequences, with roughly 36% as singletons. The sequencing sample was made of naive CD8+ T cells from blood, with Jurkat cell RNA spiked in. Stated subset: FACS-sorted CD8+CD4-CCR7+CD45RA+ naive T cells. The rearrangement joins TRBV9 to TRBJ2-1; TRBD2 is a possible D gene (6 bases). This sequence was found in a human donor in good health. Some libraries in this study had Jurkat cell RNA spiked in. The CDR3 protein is CASSVGDLGLVGGEQFF. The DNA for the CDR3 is TGTGCCAGCAGCGTAGGAGATTTGGGACTGGTCGGCGGTGAGCAGTTCTTC.